This T cell receptor beta chain originates from a study of PD-L1 blockade in urothelial cancer (TCRdb year 2017). Looking at the study overall: About 90% of the 29 patients were identified as males with urothelial cancer of bladder origin, and a prior smoking history was reported by 18 of 29 patients. An ECOG performance status of 0 or 1 was recorded for the patients, and 0 to 3 prior chemotherapy regimens had been received by the patients. Blood samples were analyzed at two time points: 3 weeks after treatment start (second dose) and 6 weeks after treatment start. Blood samples yielded a median of roughly 150,000 T cells and some 80,000 unique TCRs, with median clonality roughly 0.084. Somatic, immune and clinical correlates of response to PD-L1 blockade with atezolizumab in urothelial cancer were the focus of an exploratory multi-omic analysis. Pretreatment tumor samples, along with matched peripheral blood serially collected before and after atezolizumab treatment, were subjected to TCR sequencing. Progression-free survival longer than 6 months counted as durable clinical benefit, and TCR features were additionally tested against both progression-free and overall survival. In the same patients, pretreatment tumors underwent whole exome sequencing and RNA sequencing in addition to TCR sequencing. Durable clinical benefit was achieved by nine patients but not by the remaining 20. Pretreatment blood TCR-seq was available for about 27 patients, at least one posttreatment blood collection was obtained for roughly 25 patients, and tumor TCR-seq was available for roughly 25 patients.

V loses 6 bases of germline sequence and J loses 2 bases, and the interval between the two ends is 10 bases. Including the terminal cysteine and phenylalanine, the CDR3 comprises 13 residues. The entry retains the CDR3 DNA only, 39 bases that are in frame from base 1. Reading the germline V gene (reference sequence) gives CDR1 GTSNPN and CDR2 SVGIG. Synthetic TCR analog templates were spiked into each PCR so that absolute template abundance could be estimated from read counts. TCRbeta CDR3 regions were amplified from genomic DNA with bias-controlled V and J gene primers using the immunoSEQ assay. Sequencing of rearranged TCRbeta segments was done at approximately 20X coverage. In the paper's pipeline: Clustering was used to correct sequencing errors, and CDR3s were annotated against IMGT to assign V, D and J genes. Only productive TCRbeta rearrangements were used in downstream analyses, excluding out-of-frame or stop-codon sequences. To compute clonality, Shannon entropy was normalized by the log of the number of unique productive sequences and then subtracted from one. Clones differing between time points or between blood and tumor were identified by Fisher's exact test with Benjamini-Hochberg correction at adjusted p below 0.01. The immuneACCESS repertoire file appears here via TCRdb, limited to in-frame rearrangements. These files lack a portion of the clones; in checked studies, under half of the deficit traces to unresolved V genes, and the cause of the others is not known. The V and J calls and clone size are taken from that table; D and trimming were inferred from the DNA. Within this sample are some 40,000 clones, with 70% to 90% of them counted one time only. The biggest ten clones account for 20% to 25% of the sample.

The time point label, as the study defines it: pretreatment peripheral blood. The Qiagen DNeasy Blood extraction kit was used to purify genomic DNA from total PBMCs and tumor samples. PBMCs were collected pretreatment and during treatment and were isolated and stored as previously described. This clone was seen only once. This receptor's antigen is unknown. No per-base quality is available; no much larger clone lies one base away. Study-wide findings and limitations: Greater expansion of tumor-associated TCR clones in peripheral blood 3 weeks after the start of treatment was observed in patients with durable benefit (n of about 21, p = 0.022). Because the sample size was small (n ≈ 29) and many of the analyses were exploratory, the results are meant to be hypothesis-generating. Improved progression-free and overall survival was associated with having pretreatment peripheral blood TCR clonality below the median.

The V gene is TRBV30 and the J gene is TRBJ2-2; D gene: possibly TRBD1, on 6 matching bases. Sequencing used PBMCs, obtained around atezolizumab (anti-PD-L1) treatment. This receptor was taken from a donor aged 40 or over with urothelial cancer. The CDR3 protein is CACRQANTGELFF. The nucleotide sequence reads as follows: TGTGCCTGCCGACAGGCTAACACCGGGGAGCTGTTTTTT.